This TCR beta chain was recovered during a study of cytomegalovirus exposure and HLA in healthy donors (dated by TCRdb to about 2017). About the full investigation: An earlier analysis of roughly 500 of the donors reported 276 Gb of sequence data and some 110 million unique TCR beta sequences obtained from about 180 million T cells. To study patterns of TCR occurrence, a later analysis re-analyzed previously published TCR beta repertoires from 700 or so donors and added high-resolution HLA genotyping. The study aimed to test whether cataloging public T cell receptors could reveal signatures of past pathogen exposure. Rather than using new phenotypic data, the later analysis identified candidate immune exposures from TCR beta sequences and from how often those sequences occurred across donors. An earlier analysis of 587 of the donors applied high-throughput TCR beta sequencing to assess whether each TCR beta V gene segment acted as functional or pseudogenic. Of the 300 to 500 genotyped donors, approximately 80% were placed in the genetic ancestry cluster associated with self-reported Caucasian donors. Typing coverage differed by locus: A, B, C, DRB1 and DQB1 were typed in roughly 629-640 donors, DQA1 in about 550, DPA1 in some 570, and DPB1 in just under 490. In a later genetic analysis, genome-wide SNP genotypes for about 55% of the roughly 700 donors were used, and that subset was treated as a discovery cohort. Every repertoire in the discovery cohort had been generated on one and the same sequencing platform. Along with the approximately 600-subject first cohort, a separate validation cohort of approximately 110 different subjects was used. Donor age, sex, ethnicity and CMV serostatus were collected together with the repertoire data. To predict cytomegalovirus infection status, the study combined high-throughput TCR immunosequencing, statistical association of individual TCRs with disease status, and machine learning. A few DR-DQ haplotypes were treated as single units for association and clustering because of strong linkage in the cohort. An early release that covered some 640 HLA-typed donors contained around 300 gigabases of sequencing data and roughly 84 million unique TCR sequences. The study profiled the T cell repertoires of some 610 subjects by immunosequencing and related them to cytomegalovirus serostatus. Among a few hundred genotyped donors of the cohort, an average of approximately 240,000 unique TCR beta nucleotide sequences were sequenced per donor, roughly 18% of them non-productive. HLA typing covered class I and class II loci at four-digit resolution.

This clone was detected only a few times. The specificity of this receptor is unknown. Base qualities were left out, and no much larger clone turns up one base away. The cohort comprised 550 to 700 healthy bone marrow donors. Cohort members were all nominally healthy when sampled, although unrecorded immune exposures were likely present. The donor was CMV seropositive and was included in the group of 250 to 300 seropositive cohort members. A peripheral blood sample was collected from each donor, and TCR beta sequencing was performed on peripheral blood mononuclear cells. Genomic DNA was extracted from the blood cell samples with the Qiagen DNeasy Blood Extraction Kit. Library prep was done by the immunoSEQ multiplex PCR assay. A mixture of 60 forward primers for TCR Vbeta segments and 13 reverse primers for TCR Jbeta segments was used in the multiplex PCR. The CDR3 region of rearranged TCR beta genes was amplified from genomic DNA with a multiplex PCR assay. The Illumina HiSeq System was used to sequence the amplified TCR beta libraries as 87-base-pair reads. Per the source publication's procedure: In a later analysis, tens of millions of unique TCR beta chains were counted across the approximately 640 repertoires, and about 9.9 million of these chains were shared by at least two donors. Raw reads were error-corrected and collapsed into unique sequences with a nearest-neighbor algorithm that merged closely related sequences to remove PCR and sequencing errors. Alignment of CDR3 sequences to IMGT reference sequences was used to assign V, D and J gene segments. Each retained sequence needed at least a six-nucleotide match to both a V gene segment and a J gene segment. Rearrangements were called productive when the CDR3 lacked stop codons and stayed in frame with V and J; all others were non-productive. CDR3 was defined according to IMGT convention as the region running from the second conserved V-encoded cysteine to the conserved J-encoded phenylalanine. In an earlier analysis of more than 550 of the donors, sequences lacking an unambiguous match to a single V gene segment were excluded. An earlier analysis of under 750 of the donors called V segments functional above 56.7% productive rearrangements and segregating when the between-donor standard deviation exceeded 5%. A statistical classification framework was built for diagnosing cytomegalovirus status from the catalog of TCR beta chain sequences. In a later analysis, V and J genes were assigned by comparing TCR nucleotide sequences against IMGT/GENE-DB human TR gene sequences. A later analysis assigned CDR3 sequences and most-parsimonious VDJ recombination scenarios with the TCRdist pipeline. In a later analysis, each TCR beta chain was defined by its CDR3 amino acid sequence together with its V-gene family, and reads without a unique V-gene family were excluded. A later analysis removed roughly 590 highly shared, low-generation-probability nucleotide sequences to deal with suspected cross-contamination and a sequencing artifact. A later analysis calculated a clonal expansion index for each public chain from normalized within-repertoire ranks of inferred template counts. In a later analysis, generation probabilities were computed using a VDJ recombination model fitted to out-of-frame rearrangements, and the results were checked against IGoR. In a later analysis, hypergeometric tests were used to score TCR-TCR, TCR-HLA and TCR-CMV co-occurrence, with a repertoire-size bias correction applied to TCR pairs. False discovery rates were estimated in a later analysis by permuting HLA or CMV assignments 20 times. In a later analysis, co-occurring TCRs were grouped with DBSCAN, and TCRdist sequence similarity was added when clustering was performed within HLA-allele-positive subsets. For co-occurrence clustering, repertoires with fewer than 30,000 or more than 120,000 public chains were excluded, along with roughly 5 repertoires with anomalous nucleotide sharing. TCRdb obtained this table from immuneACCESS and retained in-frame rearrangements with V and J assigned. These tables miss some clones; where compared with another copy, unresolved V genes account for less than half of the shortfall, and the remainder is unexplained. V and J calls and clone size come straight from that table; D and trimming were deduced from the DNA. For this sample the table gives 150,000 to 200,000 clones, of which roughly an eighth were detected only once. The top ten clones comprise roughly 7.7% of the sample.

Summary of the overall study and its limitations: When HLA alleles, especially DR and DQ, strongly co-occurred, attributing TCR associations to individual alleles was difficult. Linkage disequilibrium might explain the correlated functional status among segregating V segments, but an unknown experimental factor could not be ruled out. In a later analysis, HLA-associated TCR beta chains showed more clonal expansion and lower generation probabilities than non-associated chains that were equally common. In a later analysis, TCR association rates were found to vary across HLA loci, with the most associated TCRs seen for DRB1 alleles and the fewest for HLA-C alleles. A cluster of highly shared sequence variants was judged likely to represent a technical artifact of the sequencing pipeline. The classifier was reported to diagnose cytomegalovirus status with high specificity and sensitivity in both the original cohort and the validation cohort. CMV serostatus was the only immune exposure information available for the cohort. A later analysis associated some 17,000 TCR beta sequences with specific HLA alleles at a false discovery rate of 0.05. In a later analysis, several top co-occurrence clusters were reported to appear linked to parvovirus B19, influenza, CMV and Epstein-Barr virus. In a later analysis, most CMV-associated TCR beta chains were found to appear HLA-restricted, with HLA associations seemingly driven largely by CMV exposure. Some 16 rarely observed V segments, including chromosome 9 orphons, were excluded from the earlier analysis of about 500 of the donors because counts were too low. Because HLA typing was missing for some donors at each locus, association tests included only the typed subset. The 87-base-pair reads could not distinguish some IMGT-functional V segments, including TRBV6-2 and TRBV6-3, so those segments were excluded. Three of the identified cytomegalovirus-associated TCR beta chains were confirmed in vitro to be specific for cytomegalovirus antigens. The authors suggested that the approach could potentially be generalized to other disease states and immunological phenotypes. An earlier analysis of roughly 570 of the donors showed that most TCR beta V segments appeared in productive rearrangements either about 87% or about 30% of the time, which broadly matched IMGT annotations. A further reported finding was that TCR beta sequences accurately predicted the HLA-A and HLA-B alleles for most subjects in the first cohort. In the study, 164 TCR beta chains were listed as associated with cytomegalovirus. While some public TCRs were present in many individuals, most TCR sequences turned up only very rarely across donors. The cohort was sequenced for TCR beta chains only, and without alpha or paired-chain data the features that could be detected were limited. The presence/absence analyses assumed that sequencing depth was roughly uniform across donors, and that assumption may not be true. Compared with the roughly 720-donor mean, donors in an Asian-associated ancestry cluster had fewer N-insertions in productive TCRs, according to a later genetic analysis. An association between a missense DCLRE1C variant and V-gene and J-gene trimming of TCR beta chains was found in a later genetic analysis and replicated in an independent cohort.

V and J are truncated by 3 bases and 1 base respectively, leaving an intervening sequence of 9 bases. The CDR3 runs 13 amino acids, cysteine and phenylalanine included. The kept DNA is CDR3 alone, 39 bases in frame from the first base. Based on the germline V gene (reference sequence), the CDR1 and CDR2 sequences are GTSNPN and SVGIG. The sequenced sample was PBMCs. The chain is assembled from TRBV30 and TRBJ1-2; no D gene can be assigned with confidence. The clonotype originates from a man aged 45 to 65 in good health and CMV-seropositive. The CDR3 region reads CAWSAPGNYGYTF. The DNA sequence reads TGTGCCTGGAGCGCACCGGGTAACTATGGCTACACCTTC.